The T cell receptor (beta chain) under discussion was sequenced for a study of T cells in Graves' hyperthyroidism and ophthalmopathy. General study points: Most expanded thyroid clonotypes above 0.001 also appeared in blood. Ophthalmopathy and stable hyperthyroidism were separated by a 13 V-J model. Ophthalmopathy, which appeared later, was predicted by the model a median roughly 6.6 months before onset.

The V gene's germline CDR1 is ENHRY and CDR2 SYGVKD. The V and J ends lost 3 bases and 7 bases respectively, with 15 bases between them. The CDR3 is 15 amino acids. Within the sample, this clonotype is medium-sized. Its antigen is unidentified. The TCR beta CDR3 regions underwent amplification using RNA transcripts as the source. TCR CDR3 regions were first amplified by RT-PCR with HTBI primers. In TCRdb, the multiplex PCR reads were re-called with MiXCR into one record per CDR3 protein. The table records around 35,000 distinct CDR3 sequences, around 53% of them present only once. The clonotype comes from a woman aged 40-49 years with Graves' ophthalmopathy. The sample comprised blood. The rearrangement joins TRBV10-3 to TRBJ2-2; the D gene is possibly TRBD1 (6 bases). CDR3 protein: CAISEVQGKDGELFF. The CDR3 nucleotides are TGTGCCATCAGTGAAGTACAGGGAAAGGACGGGGAGCTGTTTTTT.